This T cell receptor beta chain was documented in a study of blood T cell repertoires in COVID-19. CDR3 length equals 15 residues. TCRdb's table, derived via immunoSEQ multiplex PCR, lists solely in-frame clones and lacks some. The sample records roughly 78,000 clones, more than 85% being singletons. The source of this sequence is a man in his 60s with acute or convalescent COVID-19. Sequenced input: peripheral blood. The chain combines TRBV21-1 with TRBJ2-1; TRBD2 was called by the table and not checked on the DNA. TRBV21-1 is described as a pseudogene. The CDR3 region is CASSLRRVGYNEQFF. In DNA form, the CDR3 reads TGTGCCAGCAGCCTAAGGAGGGTGGGCTACAATGAGCAGTTCTTC.